Sequencing of this T cell receptor (beta chain) was carried out in a study of blood T cells in healthy people across ages (dated by TCRdb to between 2014 and 2017). Background for the entire study: In model experiments, template switching captured roughly one uniquely barcoded TCR beta cDNA molecule for every two T cells. The study analyzed two additional independent replicas of 1 million unique cDNA reads from the same blood draw for two donors, one aged 18 to 30 and one aged 80 or older. To avoid experimental bias, donors of different ages were randomly spread across the sequencing lanes. To track age-related changes in TCR beta repertoire diversity, the study relied on deep sequencing normalized with unique cDNA molecular identifiers. The donors were split into four age groups: young (average approximately 16 years), middle-aged (nearly 40), aged (more than 55) and long-lived (over 80). Summary of the overall study and its limitations: Because donor CMV infection status was unknown, age-related changes in expanded clonotypes were potentially confounded. Compared with the aged group, more naive CD4+ T cells, fewer expanded clones and increased TCR diversity were shown by the long-lived group, suggesting age selection. Observed TCR beta diversity correlated strongly with the percentage of naive T cells measured by flow cytometry. Total diversity estimates from one million sequenced T cells were considered lower bounds and underestimates. Observed TCR beta diversity per million T cells fell roughly linearly with age, and a significant reduction was already apparent by age around 44. Bulk unsorted PBMC profiling prevented conclusive comparison of naive and antigen-experienced compartments.

Systemically healthy Caucasian individuals from Russia, approximately 39 in total and aged roughly 6 to 90 years, were included as donors. Roughly 11 milliliters of peripheral blood were drawn from each donor into EDTA-treated Vacutainer tubes. Ficoll-Paque density-gradient centrifugation was used to isolate PBMCs, with at least 7 million per sample. Total RNA was extracted from PBMCs with Trizol reagent, with at least 6 micrograms obtained per sample. For every donor, flow cytometry on a PBMC aliquot measured the percentage of naive CD45RAhigh/CD27high T cells. CDR3 length: 10 amino acids, cysteine to phenylalanine. Of the read, only the CDR3 DNA is kept; its 30 bases are in frame from base 1. The junction carries 5 bases between V and J, which are trimmed by 7 bases and 6 bases respectively. Of note for this clonotype: Which antigen it targets is not known. Base qualities are not provided; no much larger clone lies one nucleotide away.

The library was obtained by 5' RACE. The sequencer was an Illumina HiSeq 2500. The second PCR ran for about 6 to 11 cycles and used a J-beta primer mix along with a sample-barcoded 5' primer. A unique molecular identifier was introduced onto each TCR beta cDNA molecule by a template-switch 5' adaptor carrying 12 random nucleotides. Each sample yielded at least 2.5 million CDR3-containing paired-end reads. All of the RNA was converted into first-strand cDNA using the Mint cDNA synthesis kit, with a TRBC-specific oligonucleotide serving as the primer. Following uracil-DNA glycosylase treatment, all cDNA underwent a first 18-cycle PCR with the universal primers M1SS and BC2_uni_R. The paper's data handling went like this. For normalization, 1 million high-quality reads were randomly selected from each sample, with every read carrying a distinct molecular identifier. Reads with shared molecular identifiers were discarded instead of being binned into consensus sequences. MiTCR, set to a Q25 quality threshold and the strictest error-elimination algorithm, was used for CDR3 identification, clonotype clustering and error correction. A nonparametric unseen species model with Euler transformation was used to estimate lower-bound total TCR beta diversity. The public reads were run again by TCRdb, first through fastp at Q25 and then through MiXCR, and only productive beta chains were kept. Each CDR3 protein appears once, grouped with its most common genes and DNA. TCRdb, rather than the study authors, made the V and J calls. The sample yields 800,000 or so distinct CDR3 sequences; about half were counted once. The ten top clones hold around 18% of the sample.

Specimen: blood. This TCR derives from an elderly man in good health. The sequence joins TRBV5-3 to TRBJ2-1; the D gene lacks a confident call. TRBV5-3 carries the ORF label, with uncertain function. The CDR3 region has the sequence CARPGNEQFF. The nucleotide sequence reads as follows: TGTGCCAGACCAGGCAATGAGCAGTTCTTC.